The 8 T cell receptor beta chains below were found in one sample sequenced in a study of blood T cell repertoires in COVID-19. Data came from immunoSEQ multiplex PCR; TCRdb stores just in-frame clones and leaves some out. The sample includes under 30,000 clones, 89% of them seen just once. The material sequenced was peripheral blood. Receptor source: a human donor in a cohort sampled during active COVID-19.

In DNA form, the CDR3 reads TGTGCCAGCTCCCCTAGGCGAGACACTGAAGCTTTCTTT. Translation: CASSPRRDTEAFF. The chain uses TRBV6-5 and TRBJ1-1, with D hard to call. The CDR3 contains 13 residues. The V and J ends lost 8 bases and 3 bases respectively, with 13 bases between them. Germline CDR1 MNHEY, CDR2 SVGAGI.

The chain combines TRBV28 with TRBJ2-3; 10 bases agree with TRBD2. Germline lookup yields CDR1 MDHEN and CDR2 SYDVKM. V lost 4 bases and J lost 1; bases outside the gene matches: 14. The CDR3 loop spans 19 amino acids. The CDR3 sequence: CASSSPGQRGGWGTDTQYF. Here the CDR3 DNA reads TGTGCCAGCAGTTCCCCCGGCCAGCGGGGGGGCTGGGGCACAGATACGCAGTATTTT.

The rearrangement links TRBV6-5 to TRBJ1-1; 7 bases align to TRBD1. Germline V CDR1 and CDR2: MNHEY, SVGAGI. There are 14 residues in the CDR3. Trimming at V came to 5 bases and at J to 0 bases, leaving 3 bases not matched to a gene. CDR3 in amino acids: CASSRQGLNTEAFF. The DNA for the CDR3 is TGTGCCAGCAGTCGACAGGGCTTGAACACTGAAGCTTTCTTT.

V and J are TRBV12-5 and TRBJ2-7, with D unresolved. This CDR3 region has 13 residues. Germline V CDR1 and CDR2: LGHNT, FRNRAP. V was trimmed by 1 base and J by 1 base, leaving 5 bases between them. CDR3 loop: CASGLGRSYEQYF. DNA of the CDR3: TGTGCTAGTGGTTTGGGCAGATCCTACGAGCAGTACTTC.

The chain recombines TRBV5-1 with TRBJ1-4; the match to TRBD1 covers 9 bases. V shed 4 bases, J shed 8 bases, and the junction held 6 bases outside the gene matches. The germline gives CDR1 SGHRS, CDR2 YFSETQ. The CDR3 sequence is 14 residues long. DNA for the CDR3: TGCGCCAGCAGCACGGGACAGGGAGAGGAAAAACTGTTTTTT. Protein product: CASSTGQGEEKLFF.

This chain links TRBV6-1 with TRBJ2-3, with a tentative D call TRBD2 (5 bases). This CDR3 contains 15 residues. Germline CDR1 is MNHNS and CDR2 is SASEGT. Trimming took 0 bases from V and 2 from J, leaving 9 bases between them. DNA for the CDR3: TGTGCCAGCAGTGAAGCCGGGGATCTCACAGATACGCAGTATTTT. Amino acids: CASSEAGDLTDTQYF.

The rearrangement links TRBV7-2 to TRBJ2-2; 16 bases match TRBD2. The CDR3 length is 19 residues. Germline CDR1 SGHTA, CDR2 FQGNSA. Losses at the gene ends were 5 bases for V and 6 bases for J; bases not matched to a gene: 12. CDR3 sequence (DNA): TGTGCCAGCAGCCCCGGGACGGGACTAGCGGGGGGGCACGCCGGGGAGCTGTTTTTT. Translating it yields CASSPGTGLAGGHAGELFF.

The genes are TRBV2 and TRBJ2-1; TRBD2 agrees at 12 bases. Looked up from germline, CDR1 is SNHLY and CDR2 is FYNNEI. J lost 12 bases, V lost 2 bases, and 5 bases had no gene match. CDR3 length: 14 amino acids. In DNA form, the CDR3 reads TGTGCCAGCAGTGAACTCACTAGCGGGGGGCCGCAGTTCTTC. Its translation: CASSELTSGGPQFF.